Below, 12 T cell receptor beta chains from the same sample are listed, as sequenced in a study of prognosis after radiotherapy for stage I lung cancer. Using two-round multiplex PCR, the authors amplified TCR beta CDR3 from genomic DNA. Primers targeting each individual TRBV and TRBJ gene were applied in first-round PCR. Each CDR3 protein is one row after TCRdb ran MiXCR on the multiplex PCR reads. The table has fewer than 50,000 distinct CDR3 sequences, around a quarter seen once; the top ten hold 20% to 25%. Material: PBMCs, obtained before or after stereotactic body radiation therapy (not recorded which). Every receptor here comes from a donor over 45 with non-small cell lung cancer.

This clonotype was seen repeatedly, ten times or more. Relative to the germline gene, one junction end is altered; a read error may explain this. The chain uses TRBV6-1 and TRBJ2-4, with 7 bases fitting TRBD2. This CDR3 spans 15 amino acids. CDR1 and CDR2 from the germline V gene are MNHNS and SASEGT. The CDR3 loop is CASSEAGWGRNIQYF. CDR3 coding DNA: TGTGCCAGCAGCGAAGCGGGGTGGGGACGGAACATTCAGTACTTC.

As for this clonotype: A single base separates this from a much larger clone, so it may be a read error. The chain employs TRBV6-1 and TRBJ2-4; D might be TRBD1 or TRBD2, each matching 6 bases. From germline, CDR1 is MNHNS and CDR2 SASEGT. V was pared by 6 bases and J by 5 bases, with 17 bases between. The CDR3 is 15 residues long. Written as DNA, the CDR3 is TGTGCCAGCAGCGCCCCTAAGGGGGGAGAAAACATTCAGTACTTC. This sequence encodes CASSAPKGGENIQYF.

On this clonotype itself: Possible read error: a much larger clone is one base away. The chain uses TRBV20-1 and TRBJ1-1; TRBD1 matches 7 bases. This CDR3 comprises 15 residues. The germline V gene has CDR1 DFQATT and CDR2 SNEGSKA (reference sequence). Here the CDR3 reads CRARGRGWMNTEAFF. For the CDR3, the DNA is TGCCGTGCTAGGGGGCGGGGGTGGATGAACACTGAAGCTTTCTTT.

This clonotype appeared many times. This rearrangement joins TRBV9 to TRBJ2-3; D uncertain. This CDR3 is 16 amino acids long. Trimming left V 0 bases short and J 4 bases short, with 15 bases between. Germline V gene lookup returns CDR1 SGDLS and CDR2 YYNGEE. CDR3 sequence: CASSVALGELSDTQYF. The CDR3 bases are TGTGCCAGCAGCGTAGCTCTTGGGGAATTATCAGATACGCAGTATTTT.

This clonotype was seen at least ten times. This chain uses TRBV30 with TRBJ2-1; tentative D call: TRBD1 (5 bases). Germline CDR1 reads GTSNPN; CDR2 reads SVGIG (reference sequence). The CDR3 consists of 14 residues. The V gene lost 0 bases and the J gene lost 4 bases, with 10 bases spanning the gap. As DNA, the CDR3 is TGTGCCTGGAGTGTAGGGGCGGATTACAATGAGCAGTTCTTC. Residues: CAWSVGADYNEQFF.

This clonotype has more than one count but fewer than ten. The rearrangement uses TRBV29-1 and TRBJ1-1; D gene ambiguous. CDR1 and CDR2 (germline): SQVTM, ANQGSEA. The length of the CDR3 is 13 residues. The ends were cut back, 4 bases at V and 0 bases at J, with 9 bases in the middle. In nucleotides, the CDR3 is TGCAGCGTTGGCCAGGCCTTGAACACTGAAGCTTTCTTT. Protein: CSVGQALNTEAFF.

The genes are TRBV2 and TRBJ2-5; 10 bases fit TRBD2. This CDR3 has 14 residues. The V and J ends lost 8 bases and 5 bases, in that order; junction bases with no gene match: 8. Germline CDR1 SNHLY, CDR2 FYNNEI. CDR3 residues: CASVSGGAGETQYF. CDR3 nucleotides: TGTGCCAGCGTCAGCGGGGGGGCTGGGGAGACCCAGTACTTC.

The rearrangement uses TRBV20-1 and TRBJ2-7, with a weak D call TRBD1 (6 bases). The length of the CDR3 is 14 residues. CDR1 DFQATT and CDR2 SNEGSKA come from the germline V gene (reference sequence). V was trimmed by 6 bases and J by 2 bases, leaving 17 bases between them. The CDR3 spells CSAAGQRLTYEQYF. In DNA form, the CDR3 reads TGCAGTGCCGCTGGACAGCGATTGACCTACGAGCAGTACTTC.

There are many counts of this clonotype. The rearrangement uses TRBV18 and TRBJ1-1; tentative D call: TRBD1 (6 bases). Germline CDR1 and CDR2: KGHSH and LQKENI. Between the trimmed V and J ends, which lost 1 base and 1 base, there was a span of 10 bases. This CDR3 has 15 residues. The CDR3 region has the DNA TGTGCCAGCTCACCACGGGCAGGGGAGAACACTGAAGCTTTCTTT. This encodes CASSPRAGENTEAFF.

The sample holds many counts of this clonotype. The chain links TRBV20-1 to TRBJ2-7, with TRBD1 matching over 8 bases. The CDR3 totals 15 residues. V shed 0 bases, J shed 5 bases, and the junction held 9 bases outside the gene matches. Germline assignment: CDR1 DFQATT and CDR2 SNEGSKA (reference sequence). For the CDR3, the DNA is TGCAGTGCTAGAGACTCTGGGACAGGCGGGGACGAGCAGTACTTC. It encodes CSARDSGTGGDEQYF.

This clonotype was observed at least ten times. The rearrangement links TRBV5-1 to TRBJ2-5; 13 nucleotides agree with TRBD2. V dropped 1 base and J dropped 0; count of bases not matched to a gene: 3. From germline, CDR1 is SGHRS and CDR2 YFSETQ. CDR3 length: 17 amino acids. Here the CDR3 DNA reads TGCGCCAGCAGCTTGCAGACTAGCGGGGGGTACCAAGAGACCCAGTACTTC. Translation gives CASSLQTSGGYQETQYF. Combining the CDR3 with reference TRBV5-1 and TRBJ2-5 gives the whole variable domain KAGVTQTPRYLIKTRGQQVTLSCSPISGHRSVSWYQQTPGQGLQFLFEYFSETQRNKGNFPGRFSGRQFSNSRSEMNVSTLELGDSALYLCASSLQTSGGYQETQYFGPGTRLLVL.

There are many counts of this clonotype. CDR3 DNA: TGTGCCAGCAGTCCCCTCCGCCCCACAGGGGTCCACGAGCAGTACTTC. Translated, it gives CASSPLRPTGVHEQYF. The chain couples TRBV28 to TRBJ2-7; 7 bases agree with TRBD1. V was clipped by 5 bases and J by 5 bases; unmatched bases: 15. The germline V gene encodes CDR1 MDHEN and CDR2 SYDVKM. The CDR3 has 16 amino acids.